Presented here are 14 T cell receptor beta chains from one specimen sequenced in a study of blood T cell repertoires in COVID-19. Only in-frame clones appear in the TCRdb table, and some are missing; sequencing was by immunoSEQ multiplex PCR. The data show around 80,000 clones, roughly four fifths seen once. The sequenced sample was peripheral blood. The receptors stem from an elderly man with acute or convalescent COVID-19.

The V gene is TRBV4-2, the J gene TRBJ1-5; the match to TRBD1 covers 8 bases. The length of the CDR3 is 14 residues. From germline, CDR1 is LGHNA and CDR2 YNFKEQ. V lost 4 bases, J lost 5 bases, and 4 bases stayed unmatched. DNA for the CDR3: TGTGCCAGCAGCCGCGACAGGGGAGATCAGCCCCAGCATTTT. Protein: CASSRDRGDQPQHF.

CDR3 bases: TGTGCCAGCAGCATAGGACAGGGAAGCAATCAGCCCCAGCATTTT. This gives the protein CASSIGQGSNQPQHF. The V gene is TRBV7-6, the J gene TRBJ1-5; 8 bases match TRBD1. The CDR3 runs to 15 residues. The ends lost 5 bases at V and 1 base at J; junction bases unmatched: 4. Germline CDR1 and CDR2: SGHVS and FNYEAQ.

CDR3 nucleotides: TGTGCCAGCTCACCAGATGAGAGCAATGAAAAACTGTTTTTT. Protein: CASSPDESNEKLFF. V is TRBV18 and J is TRBJ1-4, with D unclear. CDR1 and CDR2 (germline): KGHSH, LQKENI. The CDR3 has 14 residues. Trimming cost V 2 bases and J 5 bases, with 9 bases left between them.

This chain links TRBV12-5 with TRBJ2-5; 9 positions match TRBD2. J gave up 4 bases and V 4 bases, and 10 bases lay outside the gene matches. From germline, CDR1 is LGHNT and CDR2 FRNRAP. The CDR3 covers 16 residues. CDR3 amino acids: CASGSPGGGARETQYF. CDR3 coding DNA: TGTGCTAGTGGTTCCCCGGGCGGGGGGGCCAGAGAGACCCAGTACTTC.

This clone has just a few counts. This chain links TRBV10-2 with TRBJ1-5; tentatively, D is TRBD1 (6 bases). The germline V gene has CDR1 WSHSY and CDR2 SAAADI. Trimming removed 8 bases at V and 4 bases at J, with 9 bases between. This CDR3 has 12 residues. CDR3 in amino acids: CASRDINQPQHF. CDR3 in DNA: TGCGCCAGCCGGGACATTAATCAGCCCCAGCATTTT.

CDR3 nucleotides: TGTGCCAGCAGTTCAACACAGGACCTCAATCAGCCCCAGCATTTT. Translated, it gives CASSSTQDLNQPQHF. The chain has TRBV6-9 and TRBJ1-5; tentatively, D is TRBD1 (5 bases). The V end was cut by 4 bases, the J end by 3 bases, with 13 bases between. The CDR3 loop spans 15 amino acids. Germline CDR1 is MNHGY and CDR2 is SVAAGI.

The CDR3 bases are TGCAGTGCTAGTACTAGCGTCATAGATACGCAGTATTTT. Translated: CSASTSVIDTQYF. This chain connects TRBV20-1 to TRBJ2-3; TRBD2 matches at 7 bases. CDR3 length equals 13 residues. The germline CDR1 and CDR2 sequences are DFQATT and SNEGSKA (reference sequence). Losses at the gene ends were 3 bases for V and 5 bases for J; bases not matched to a gene: 5.

The chain combines TRBV5-8 with TRBJ1-1, with D possibly matching TRBD1 (5 bases). In germline, CDR1 is SGHTS, CDR2 YDEGEE. Deletions cut 4 bases from V and 1 base from J, with 11 bases between. The CDR3 is made up of 14 amino acids. The CDR3 bases are TGTGCCAGCAGCCCCGACGACAGGAACACTGAAGCTTTCTTT. Residues: CASSPDDRNTEAFF.

The chain is built from TRBV7-2 and TRBJ1-5; 10 bases agree with TRBD1. CDR3 size: 14 residues. J was trimmed by 6 bases and V by 10 bases; bases with no gene match: 9. The germline V gene has CDR1 SGHTA and CDR2 FQGNSA. CDR3 in amino acids: CATQSGQGGQPQHF. CDR3 DNA: TGTGCCACCCAATCCGGACAGGGGGGTCAGCCCCAGCATTTT.

This rearrangement joins TRBV3-1 (or the pseudogene TRBV3-2) to TRBJ1-5; 7 nucleotides match TRBD1. Germline V gene data show CDR1 as LGHDT and CDR2 as YNNKEL (reference sequence). V dropped 0 bases and J dropped 6; count of bases not matched to a gene: 5. This CDR3 spans 15 amino acids. The DNA for the CDR3 is TGTGCCAGCAGCCAAGAAGGGGGCCGTGGTCAGCCCCAGCATTTT. It yields the protein CASSQEGGRGQPQHF.

The chain uses TRBV4-1 and TRBJ1-5; D gene uncertain. V lost 0 bases, J lost 0 bases, and 9 bases lay in between. The CDR3 has 16 amino acids. Germline V lookup: CDR1 MGHRA, CDR2 YSYEKL. Here the CDR3 reads CASSQDFSDSNQPQHF. CDR3 bases: TGCGCCAGCAGCCAAGATTTTTCAGATAGCAATCAGCCCCAGCATTTT.

V and J are TRBV19 and TRBJ1-1; 7 bases line up with TRBD1. The ends lost 5 bases at V and 1 base at J; junction bases unmatched: 7. Germline lookup yields CDR1 LNHDA and CDR2 SQIVND (reference sequence). The CDR3 consists of 15 residues. CDR3 region: CASSLQGGGNTEAFF. CDR3 coding DNA: TGTGCCAGTAGTCTTCAGGGGGGCGGGAACACTGAAGCTTTCTTT.

The V and J genes are TRBV5-4 and TRBJ2-7; 8 bases align to TRBD1. V gave up 0 bases and J gave up 0 bases; unmatched junction bases: 2. Germline lookup yields CDR1 SGHNT and CDR2 YYREEE (reference sequence). The CDR3 runs 15 residues. CDR3: CASSLDRGFSYEQYF. DNA for the CDR3: TGTGCCAGCAGCTTGGACAGGGGGTTCTCCTACGAGCAGTACTTC.

This chain connects TRBV3-1 (or the pseudogene TRBV3-2) to TRBJ1-1, with 7 nucleotides matching TRBD1. J gave up 3 bases and V 1 base, and 2 bases lay outside the gene matches. The CDR3 is 14 residues long. Germline V gene sequence: CDR1 LGHDT, CDR2 YNNKEL (reference sequence). CDR3 nucleotides: TGTGCCAGCAGCCAAGGACAGGGCCACACTGAAGCTTTCTTT. Translation gives CASSQGQGHTEAFF.